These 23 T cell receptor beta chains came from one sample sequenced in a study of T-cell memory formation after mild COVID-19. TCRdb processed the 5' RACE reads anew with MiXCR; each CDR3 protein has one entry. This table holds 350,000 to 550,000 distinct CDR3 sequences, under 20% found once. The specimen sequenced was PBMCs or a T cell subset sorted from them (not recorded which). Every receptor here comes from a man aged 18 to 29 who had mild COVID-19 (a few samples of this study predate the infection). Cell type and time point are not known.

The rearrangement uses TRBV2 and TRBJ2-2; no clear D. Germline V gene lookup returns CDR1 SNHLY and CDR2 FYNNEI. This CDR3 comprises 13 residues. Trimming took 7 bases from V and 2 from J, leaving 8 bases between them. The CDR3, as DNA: TGTGCCAGCAAAAAGGGAAACACCGGGGAGCTGTTTTTT. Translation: CASKKGNTGELFF.

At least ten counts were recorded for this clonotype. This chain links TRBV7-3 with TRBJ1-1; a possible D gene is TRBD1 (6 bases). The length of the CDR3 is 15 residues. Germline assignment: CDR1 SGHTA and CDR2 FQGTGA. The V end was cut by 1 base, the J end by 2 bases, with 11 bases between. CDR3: CASSLSRGSNTEAFF. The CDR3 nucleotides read TGTGCCAGCAGCTTAAGCAGGGGTTCTAACACTGAAGCTTTCTTT. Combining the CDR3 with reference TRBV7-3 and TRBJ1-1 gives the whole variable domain GAGVSQTPSNKVTEKGKYVELRCDPISGHTALYWYRQSLGQGPEFLIYFQGTGAADDSGLPNDRFFAVRPEGSVSTLKIQRTERGDSAVYLCASSLSRGSNTEAFFGQGTRLTVV.

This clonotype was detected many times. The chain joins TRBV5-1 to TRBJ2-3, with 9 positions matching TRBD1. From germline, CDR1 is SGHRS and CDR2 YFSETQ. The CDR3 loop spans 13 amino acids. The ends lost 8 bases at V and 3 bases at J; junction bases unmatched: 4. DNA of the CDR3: TGCGCCAGTTACAGGGGGCAGACAGATACGCAGTATTTT. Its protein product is CASYRGQTDTQYF. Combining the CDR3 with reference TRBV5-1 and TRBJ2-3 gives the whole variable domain KAGVTQTPRYLIKTRGQQVTLSCSPISGHRSVSWYQQTPGQGLQFLFEYFSETQRNKGNFPGRFSGRQFSNSRSEMNVSTLELGDSALYLCASYRGQTDTQYFGPGTRLTVL.

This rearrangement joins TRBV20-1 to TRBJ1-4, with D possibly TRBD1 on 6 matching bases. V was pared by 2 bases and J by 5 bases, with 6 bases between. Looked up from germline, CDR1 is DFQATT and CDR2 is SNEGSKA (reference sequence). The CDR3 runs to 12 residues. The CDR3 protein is CSARQGNEKLFF. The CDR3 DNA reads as TGCAGTGCTAGACAGGGGAATGAAAAACTGTTTTTT.

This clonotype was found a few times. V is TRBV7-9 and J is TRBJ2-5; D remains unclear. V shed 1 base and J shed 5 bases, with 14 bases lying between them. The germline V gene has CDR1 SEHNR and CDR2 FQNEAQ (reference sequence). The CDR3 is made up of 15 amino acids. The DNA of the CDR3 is TGTGCCAGCAGCTTAGTTGGGTCTCTCGGGGAGACCCAGTACTTC. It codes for CASSLVGSLGETQYF.

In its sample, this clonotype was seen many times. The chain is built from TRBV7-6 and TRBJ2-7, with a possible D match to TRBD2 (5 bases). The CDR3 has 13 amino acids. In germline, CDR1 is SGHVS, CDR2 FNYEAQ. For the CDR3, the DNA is TGTGGGACCGTGTGGGTGGGTTATGCGGGGCAGTACTTC. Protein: CGTVWVGYAGQYF. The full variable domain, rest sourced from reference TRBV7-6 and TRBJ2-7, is GAGVSQSPRYKVTKRGQDVALRCDPISGHVSLYWYRQALGQGPEFLTYFNYEAQQDKSGLPNDRFSAERPEGSISTLTIQRTEQRDSAMYRCGTVWVGYAGQYFGPGTRLTVT.

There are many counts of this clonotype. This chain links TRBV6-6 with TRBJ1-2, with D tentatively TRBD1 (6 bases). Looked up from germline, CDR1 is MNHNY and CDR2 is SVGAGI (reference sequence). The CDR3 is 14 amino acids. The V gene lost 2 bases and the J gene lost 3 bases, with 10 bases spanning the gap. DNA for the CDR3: TGTGCCAGCAGTTACCAACAGGGATACTATGGCTACACCTTC. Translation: CASSYQQGYYGYTF.

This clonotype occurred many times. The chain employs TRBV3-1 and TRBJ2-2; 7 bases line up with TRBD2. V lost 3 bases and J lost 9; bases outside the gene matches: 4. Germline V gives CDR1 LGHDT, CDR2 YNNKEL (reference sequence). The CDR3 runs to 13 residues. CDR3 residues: CASSQGGTRELFF. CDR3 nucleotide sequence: TGTGCCAGCAGCCAGGGAGGGACCCGGGAGCTGTTTTTT.

The DNA of the CDR3 is TGTGCCAGCAGCCCCGCGATGATAGTAGGGACCCAGTACTTC. Translation gives CASSPAMIVGTQYF. The rearrangement uses TRBV7-6 and TRBJ2-5, with D uncertain. There are 14 residues in the CDR3. CDR1 and CDR2 from the germline V gene are SGHVS and FNYEAQ. Trimming left V 5 bases short and J 7 bases short, with 17 bases between. Filled out from reference TRBV7-6 and TRBJ2-5, the complete variable domain reads GAGVSQSPRYKVTKRGQDVALRCDPISGHVSLYWYRQALGQGPEFLTYFNYEAQQDKSGLPNDRFSAERPEGSISTLTIQRTEQRDSAMYRCASSPAMIVGTQYFGPGTRLLVL.

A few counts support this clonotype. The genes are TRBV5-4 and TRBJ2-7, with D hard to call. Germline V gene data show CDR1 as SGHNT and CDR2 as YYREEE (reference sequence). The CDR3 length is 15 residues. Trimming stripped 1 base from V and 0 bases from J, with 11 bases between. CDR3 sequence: CASSLPHQSSYEQYF. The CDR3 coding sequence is TGTGCCAGCAGCTTGCCCCATCAGAGCTCCTACGAGCAGTACTTC.

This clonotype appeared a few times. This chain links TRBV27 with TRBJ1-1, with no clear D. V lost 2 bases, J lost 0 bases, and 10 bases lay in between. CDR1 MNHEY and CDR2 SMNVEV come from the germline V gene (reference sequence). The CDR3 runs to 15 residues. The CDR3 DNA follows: TGTGCCAGCAGTTTAGTAGCGGCGATGAACACTGAAGCTTTCTTT. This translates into CASSLVAAMNTEAFF.

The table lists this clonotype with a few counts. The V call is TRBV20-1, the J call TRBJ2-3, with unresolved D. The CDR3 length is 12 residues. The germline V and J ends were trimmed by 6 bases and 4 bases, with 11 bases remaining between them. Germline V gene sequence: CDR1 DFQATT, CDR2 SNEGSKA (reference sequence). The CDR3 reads CSALTGPDTQYF. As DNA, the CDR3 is TGCAGTGCCCTCACCGGACCAGATACGCAGTATTTT.

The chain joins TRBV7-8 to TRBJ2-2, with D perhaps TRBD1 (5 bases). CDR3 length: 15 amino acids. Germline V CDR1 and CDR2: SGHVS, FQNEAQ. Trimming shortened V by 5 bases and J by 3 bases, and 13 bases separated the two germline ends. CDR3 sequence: CASSLSTEYTGELFF. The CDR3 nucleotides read TGTGCCAGCAGCCTATCGACAGAATACACCGGGGAGCTGTTTTTT.

CDR3 residues: CASSLGRTSQITQYF. The CDR3 coding sequence is TGTGCCAGCAGCTTAGGAAGGACTAGCCAAATTACCCAGTACTTC. The V gene is TRBV7-2, the J gene TRBJ2-5, with 8 bases lining up with TRBD2. There are 15 residues in the CDR3. Trimming removed 1 base from V and 8 bases from J; junction bases left unmatched: 9. Germline V gene data show CDR1 as SGHTA and CDR2 as FQGNSA.

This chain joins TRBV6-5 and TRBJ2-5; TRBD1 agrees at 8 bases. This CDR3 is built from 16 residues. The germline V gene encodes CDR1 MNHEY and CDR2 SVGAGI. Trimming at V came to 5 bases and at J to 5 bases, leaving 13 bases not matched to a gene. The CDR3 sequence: CASSRTGFSSGETQYF. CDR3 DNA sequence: TGTGCCAGCAGTAGGACAGGGTTCTCCTCTGGGGAGACCCAGTACTTC.

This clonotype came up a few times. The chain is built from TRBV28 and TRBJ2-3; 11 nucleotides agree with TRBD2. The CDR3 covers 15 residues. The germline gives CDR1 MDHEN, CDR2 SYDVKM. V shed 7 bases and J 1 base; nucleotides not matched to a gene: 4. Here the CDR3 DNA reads TGTGCCAGCACATTACTAGCGGGGGGCACAGATACGCAGTATTTT. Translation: CASTLLAGGTDTQYF.

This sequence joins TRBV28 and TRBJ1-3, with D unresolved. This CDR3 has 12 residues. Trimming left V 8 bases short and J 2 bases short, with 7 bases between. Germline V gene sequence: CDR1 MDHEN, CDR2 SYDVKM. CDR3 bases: TGTGCCAGCGGTAGTACTGGAAACACCATATATTTT. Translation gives CASGSTGNTIYF. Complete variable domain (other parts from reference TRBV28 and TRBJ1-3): DVKVTQSSRYLVKRTGEKVFLECVQDMDHENMFWYRQDPGLGLRLIYFSYDVKMKEKGDIPEGYSVSREKKERFSLILESASTNQTSMYLCASGSTGNTIYFGEGSWLTVV.

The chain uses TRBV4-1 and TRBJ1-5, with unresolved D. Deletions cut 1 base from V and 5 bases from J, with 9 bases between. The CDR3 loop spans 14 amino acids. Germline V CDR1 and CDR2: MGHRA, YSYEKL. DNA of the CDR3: TGCGCCAGCAGCCAAGTCCCGGGAGATCAGCCCCAGCATTTT. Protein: CASSQVPGDQPQHF.

The CDR3 nucleotides are TGTGCCAGCAGCCGCGAGCACTCGCCCTACAATGAGCAGTTCTTC. This codes for CASSREHSPYNEQFF. V usage is TRBV7-3 and J usage is TRBJ2-1, with D unclear. The CDR3 has 15 amino acids. Germline loops: CDR1 SGHTA, CDR2 FQGTGA. With 5 bases removed from V and 2 bases from J, the gap between germline ends came to 13 bases.

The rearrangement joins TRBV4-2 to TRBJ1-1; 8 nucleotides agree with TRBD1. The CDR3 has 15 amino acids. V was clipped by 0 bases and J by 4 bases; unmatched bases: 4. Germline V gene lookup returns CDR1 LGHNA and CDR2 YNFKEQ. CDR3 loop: CASSQEYRGGTEAFF. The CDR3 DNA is TGTGCCAGCAGCCAAGAATACAGGGGGGGCACTGAAGCTTTCTTT.

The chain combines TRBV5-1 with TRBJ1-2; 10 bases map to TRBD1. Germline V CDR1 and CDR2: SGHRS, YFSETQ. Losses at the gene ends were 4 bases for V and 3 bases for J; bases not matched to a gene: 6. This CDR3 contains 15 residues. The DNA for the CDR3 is TGCGCCAGCAGCCTTCTGGGGACAGGGGACTATGGCTACACCTTC. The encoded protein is CASSLLGTGDYGYTF.

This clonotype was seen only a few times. The CDR3 nucleotides read TGTGCCAGCAGCCACCTTAGCGGGGGGGCCACAGATACGCAGTATTTT. Protein product: CASSHLSGGATDTQYF. This sequence joins TRBV4-2 and TRBJ2-3; 11 bases map to TRBD2. The V gene's germline CDR1 is LGHNA and CDR2 YNFKEQ. Germline trimming cut 3 bases from V and 2 bases from J; bases unmatched to any gene: 4. The CDR3 length is 16 residues.

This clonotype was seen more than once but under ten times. For the CDR3, the DNA is TGTGCCAGCAGCTCCCCAGGAGGGTCAAATGAAAAACTGTTTTTT. It specifies CASSSPGGSNEKLFF. This chain connects TRBV5-4 to TRBJ1-4; no clear D. The V and J ends lost 3 bases and 5 bases respectively, with 14 bases between them. Germline values: CDR1 SGHNT, CDR2 YYREEE (reference sequence). CDR3 length: 15 amino acids.